This T cell receptor (beta chain) was sequenced during a study of blood T cell repertoires in COVID-19. Study summary: Samples taken during acute and convalescent COVID-19 were collected in the United States, Italy and Spain.

Germline V gene data show CDR1 as ENHRY and CDR2 as SYGVKD. The CDR3 has 16 amino acids. The junction had 7 bases not matched to a gene; V was cut back by 8 bases and J by 0 bases. Authors' data handling: Reference gene primer amplification gave estimated nucleated cell counts. TCRdb's table, derived via immunoSEQ multiplex PCR, lists solely in-frame clones and lacks some. V, J and clone size are those of that table, while D and trimming were read from the DNA. The top ten clones hold roughly 1.4% of a sample with around 380,000 clones, around 87% of them seen once. The study recruited people aged about 18 to 95 years across around 24 US areas. Either two negative PCRs, clearance, or symptom resolution qualified Cohort 3 donors as recovered.

This receptor was identified in a man between 25 and 39 years old who had recovered from COVID-19. The sample taken for sequencing was PBMCs or T cells enriched from blood (not recorded which). The chain uses TRBV10-3 and TRBJ2-2; 9 bases fit TRBD2. For the CDR3, the DNA is TGTGCCATCTCTACTAGCGGGCCCGCGAACACCGGGGAGCTGTTTTTT. It codes for CAISTSGPANTGELFF.